This TCR beta chain was sequenced in a study of blood T cell repertoires in COVID-19. Background on the study: COVID-19 samples collected from the United States, Italy and Spain covered acute and convalescent phases. Sources were T cells, B-cell-depleted T cells, or PBMCs; the material itself was cDNA or gDNA.

This CDR3 is 15 amino acids long. The germline V gene encodes CDR1 KGHSH and CDR2 LQKENI. Trimming took 1 base from V and 2 from J, leaving 9 bases between them. TCRdb's table, derived via immunoSEQ multiplex PCR, lists solely in-frame clones and lacks some. The sample consists of 400,000 to 450,000 clones, approximately 90% of them appearing once. Patients of the Seattle cohort, enrolled during active infection, were followed longitudinally. The chain links TRBV18 to TRBJ1-3; D is possibly TRBD1 (6 bases). This TCR came from a woman aged 40-49 years with COVID-19, enrolled during active disease. Sequenced: peripheral blood. The CDR3 DNA is TGTGCCAGCTCACCACAAGCAGGGGCTGGAAACACCATATATTTT. It translates to CASSPQAGAGNTIYF.